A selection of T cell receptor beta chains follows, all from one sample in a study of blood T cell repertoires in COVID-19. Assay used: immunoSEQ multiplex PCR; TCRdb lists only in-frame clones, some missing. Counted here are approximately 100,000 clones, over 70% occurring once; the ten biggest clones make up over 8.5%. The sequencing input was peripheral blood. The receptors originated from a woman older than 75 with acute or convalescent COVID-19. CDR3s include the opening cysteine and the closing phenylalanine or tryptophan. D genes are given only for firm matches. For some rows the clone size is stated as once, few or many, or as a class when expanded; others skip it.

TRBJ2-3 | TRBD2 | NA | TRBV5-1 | CASSLGSGGASDTQYF | TGCGCCAGCAGCTTGGGGAGCGGGGGGGCATCAGATACGCAGTATTTT
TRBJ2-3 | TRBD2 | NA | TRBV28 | CASSDKAGGTDTQYF | TGTGCCAGCAGCGACAAGGCGGGGGGCACAGATACGCAGTATTTT
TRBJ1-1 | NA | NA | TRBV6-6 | CASRRDRVLNTEAFF | TGTGCCAGCAGGCGTGACAGAGTATTGAACACTGAAGCTTTCTTT
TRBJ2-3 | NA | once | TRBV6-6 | CASRLTTTDTQYF | TGTGCCAGCAGACTCACCACCACAGATACGCAGTATTTT
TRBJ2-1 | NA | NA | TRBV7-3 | CASSPASVASRSYNEQFF | TGTGCCAGCAGCCCGGCCTCGGTGGCTAGCCGAAGCTACAATGAGCAGTTCTTC
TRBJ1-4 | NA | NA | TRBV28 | CASSSDSFATNEKLFF | TGTGCCAGCAGTTCTGACAGCTTTGCAACTAATGAAAAACTGTTTTTT
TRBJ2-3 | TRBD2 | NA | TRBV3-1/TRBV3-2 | CASSQEGGTSGFTDTQYF | TGTGCCAGCAGCCAAGAAGGGGGGACTAGCGGATTCACAGATACGCAGTATTTT
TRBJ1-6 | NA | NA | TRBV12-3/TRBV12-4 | CASGANNSPLHF | TGTGCCAGCGGGGCAAACAATTCACCCCTCCACTTT
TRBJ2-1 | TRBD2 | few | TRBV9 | CASSVTSGRYNEQFF | TGTGCCAGCAGCGTAACTAGCGGCCGCTACAATGAGCAGTTCTTC
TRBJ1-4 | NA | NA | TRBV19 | CASSTPQTAQKLFF | TGTGCCAGTAGTACCCCTCAGACAGCCCAAAAACTGTTTTTT
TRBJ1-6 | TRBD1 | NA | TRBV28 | CASSGGQGYNSPLHF | TGTGCCAGCAGTGGGGGACAGGGGTATAATTCACCCCTCCACTTT
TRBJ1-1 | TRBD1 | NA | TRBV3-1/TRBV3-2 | CASSQQSGQANTEAFF | TGTGCCAGCAGCCAGCAAAGTGGACAGGCTAACACTGAAGCTTTCTTT
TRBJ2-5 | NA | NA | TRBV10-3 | CAISERGLQETQYF | TGTGCCATCAGTGAGCGGGGACTCCAAGAGACCCAGTACTTC
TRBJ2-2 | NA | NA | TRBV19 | CASSMERGTGELFF | TGTGCCAGTAGTATGGAACGAGGCACCGGGGAGCTGTTTTTT
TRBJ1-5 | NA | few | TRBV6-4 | CASSNQANQPQHF | TGTGCCAGCAGCAATCAAGCAAATCAGCCCCAGCATTTT
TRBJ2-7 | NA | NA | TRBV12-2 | CASRLGTSQQGSLGPYEQYF | TGTGCAAGTCGCTTAGGGACGTCTCAGCAGGGGTCGCTTGGCCCCTACGAGCAGTACTTC
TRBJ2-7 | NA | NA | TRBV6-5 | CASSATAYEQYF | TGTGCCAGCTCTGCAACAGCCTACGAGCAGTACTTC
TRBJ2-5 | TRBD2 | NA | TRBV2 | CASKRGPGETQYF | TGTGCCAGCAAGCGGGGGCCGGGGGAGACCCAGTACTTC
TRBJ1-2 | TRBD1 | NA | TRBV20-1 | CSASDQGAVGNYGYTF | TGCAGTGCTAGTGACCAGGGGGCCGTGGGTAACTATGGCTACACCTTC
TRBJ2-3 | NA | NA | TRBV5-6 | CASSRSHARSTDTQYF | TGTGCCAGCAGCCGGTCCCATGCACGGTCCACAGATACGCAGTATTTT
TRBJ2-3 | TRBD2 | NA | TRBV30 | CAWTKGRGGGDTQYF | TGTGCCTGGACCAAGGGGCGGGGGGGCGGAGATACGCAGTATTTT
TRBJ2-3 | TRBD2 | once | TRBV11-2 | CASSLGGAGAPDTQYF | TGTGCCAGCAGCTTAGGTGGAGCGGGGGCGCCAGATACGCAGTATTTT
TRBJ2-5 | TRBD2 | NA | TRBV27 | CASSLEGRGIGTQYF | TGTGCCAGCAGTTTAGAGGGGCGGGGGATAGGGACCCAGTACTTC
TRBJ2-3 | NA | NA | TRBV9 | CASSVSGNTDTQYF | TGTGCCAGCAGCGTATCCGGGAACACAGATACGCAGTATTTT
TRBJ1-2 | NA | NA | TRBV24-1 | CATSDPRSHGYTF | TGTGCCACCAGTGATCCTAGGAGTCATGGCTACACCTTC
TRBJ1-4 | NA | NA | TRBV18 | CASSQSYNEKLFF | TGTGCCAGCTCCCAAAGCTATAATGAAAAACTGTTTTTT
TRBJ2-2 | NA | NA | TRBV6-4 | CASSERAGQHRRELFF | TGTGCCAGCAGTGAGAGGGCAGGACAGCACCGGAGGGAGCTGTTTTTT
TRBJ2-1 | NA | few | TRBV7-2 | CASSSGAGGLDEQFF | TGTGCCAGCAGCTCGGGGGCAGGGGGTCTCGATGAGCAGTTCTTC
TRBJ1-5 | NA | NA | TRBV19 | CASRAQRGRGYSNQPQHF | TGTGCCAGTAGGGCCCAGAGAGGCCGGGGATATAGCAATCAGCCCCAGCATTTT
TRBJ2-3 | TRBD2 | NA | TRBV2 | CASSEMTSGGPDTQYF | TGTGCCAGCAGTGAGATGACTAGCGGGGGACCAGATACGCAGTATTTT
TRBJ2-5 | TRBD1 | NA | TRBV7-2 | CASSRETRGRETQYF | TGTGCCAGCAGCAGAGAAACAAGGGGGCGGGAGACCCAGTACTTC
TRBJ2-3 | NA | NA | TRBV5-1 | CASSPTRERGDTQYF | TGCGCCAGCAGCCCGACCAGGGAAAGGGGAGATACGCAGTATTTT
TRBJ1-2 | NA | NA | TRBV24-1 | CATSDFSRVGGYTF | TGTGCCACCAGTGATTTTTCGAGGGTTGGGGGCTACACCTTC
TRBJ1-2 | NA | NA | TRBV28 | CASSTGRGGDGYTF | TGTGCCAGCAGCACCGGGAGGGGAGGTGATGGCTACACCTTC
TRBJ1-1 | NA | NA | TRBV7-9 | CASSLQNTEAFF | TGTGCCAGCAGCTTACAGAACACTGAAGCTTTCTTT
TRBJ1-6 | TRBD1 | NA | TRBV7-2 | CASSLNIRQGRSPLHF | TGTGCCAGCAGCTTAAATATACGACAGGGACGCTCACCCCTCCACTTT
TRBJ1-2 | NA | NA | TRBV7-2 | CASSPRGADGYTF | TGTGCCAGCAGCCCTCGGGGGGCGGATGGCTACACCTTC
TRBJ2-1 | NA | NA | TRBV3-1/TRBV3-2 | CASSPHTSGRAYNEQFF | TGTGCCAGCAGCCCGCATACAAGCGGGCGGGCCTACAATGAGCAGTTCTTC
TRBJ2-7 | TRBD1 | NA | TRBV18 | CASSPGTGGGYEQYF | TGTGCCAGCTCACCTGGGACAGGGGGCGGCTACGAGCAGTACTTC
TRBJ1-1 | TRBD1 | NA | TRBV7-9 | CASSRDRNTEAFF | TGTGCCAGCAGCCGGGACAGAAACACTGAAGCTTTCTTT
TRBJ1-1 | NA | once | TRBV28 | CASSIDPGGAGTEAFF | TGTGCCAGCAGCATAGACCCGGGGGGTGCGGGTACTGAAGCTTTCTTT
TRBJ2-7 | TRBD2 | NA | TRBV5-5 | CASSLAGASYEQYF | TGTGCCAGCAGCTTAGCGGGGGCTTCCTACGAGCAGTACTTC
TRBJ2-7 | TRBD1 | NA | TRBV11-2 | CASSYRGPGYEQYF | TGTGCCAGCAGCTACAGGGGACCGGGCTACGAGCAGTACTTC
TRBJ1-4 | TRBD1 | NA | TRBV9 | CASSAEQGAEGEKLFF | TGTGCCAGCAGCGCCGAACAGGGGGCAGAGGGAGAAAAACTGTTTTTT
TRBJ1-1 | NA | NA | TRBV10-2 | CASSNRENTEAFF | TGCGCCAGCAGTAACAGGGAGAACACTGAAGCTTTCTTT